Following are 20 T cell receptor beta chains from one sample sequenced in a study of shared clonotypes between healthy human individuals. Generated by immunoSEQ multiplex PCR, the TCRdb table keeps only in-frame clones and is missing some. The sample contains around 1.9 million clones, 93% of which appear only once. Naive CD8 populations comprised CD45RO-negative cells positively selected for CCR7, excluding terminally differentiated effector memory CD45RA+ cells. Sample: naive CD8+ T cells from PBMCs. The receptors here all came from a man aged 18 to 29 in good health. Some clones in this sample may be carry-over from other donors' samples.

The chain couples TRBV6-1 to TRBJ2-3; TRBD2 aligns across 9 bases. CDR1 is MNHNS, CDR2 SASEGT, per germline. V lost 0 bases, J lost 2 bases, and 6 bases stayed unmatched. The CDR3 has 17 amino acids. CDR3 sequence reads: CASSEAGLAGYTDTQYF. As DNA, the CDR3 is TGTGCCAGCAGTGAAGCAGGCCTAGCGGGATACACAGATACGCAGTATTTT.

V gene TRBV7-9 combines with J gene TRBJ1-6; a weak D match, TRBD1 (6 bases). The V end was cut by 1 base, the J end by 5 bases, with 9 bases between. Germline lookup yields CDR1 SEHNR and CDR2 FQNEAQ (reference sequence). The CDR3 is made up of 15 amino acids. CDR3 DNA: TGTGCCAGCAGCTTAGGGACAGAAGATAATTCACCCCTCCACTTT. This gives the protein CASSLGTEDNSPLHF. The full variable domain, rest sourced from reference TRBV7-9 and TRBJ1-6, is DTGVSQNPRHKITKRGQNVTFRCDPISEHNRLYWYRQTLGQGPEFLTYFQNEAQLEKSRLLSDRFSAERPKGSFSTLEIQRTEQGDSAMYLCASSLGTEDNSPLHFGNGTRLTVT.

The chain recombines TRBV7-6 with TRBJ2-7, with D perhaps TRBD1 (5 bases). This CDR3 is 13 amino acids long. V lost 1 base, J lost 4 bases, and 8 bases lay in between. From germline, CDR1 is SGHVS and CDR2 FNYEAQ. CDR3 loop: CASSLGHRYEQYF. The CDR3 region has the DNA TGTGCCAGCAGCTTAGGTCACAGGTACGAGCAGTACTTC.

The chain recombines TRBV9 with TRBJ2-7, with D maybe TRBD2 (5 bases). Trimming pared 3 bases from V and 6 bases from J, leaving 16 bases between. Germline loops: CDR1 SGDLS, CDR2 YYNGEE. The CDR3 length is 14 residues. The CDR3 protein is CASSAGRHLSEQYF. The DNA for the CDR3 is TGTGCCAGCAGCGCGGGGAGACACCTCAGCGAGCAGTACTTC.

In its sample, this clone was seen a few times. At the DNA level, this CDR3 is encoded by other sequences in the same sample as well. The DNA of the CDR3 is TGTGCCAGCAGTCAAGACTACGAGCAGTACTTC. It specifies CASSQDYEQYF. The chain links TRBV28 to TRBJ2-7; D gene uncertain. The V end lost 5 bases, the J end lost 3 bases, and 5 bases lay between the germline ends. This CDR3 is 11 amino acids long. Germline V lookup: CDR1 MDHEN, CDR2 SYDVKM.

J is TRBJ2-1 and V is TRBV11-2; D may be TRBD2 (6 bases). V lost 3 bases and J 5 bases, leaving 11 bases between the germline ends. Germline V lookup: CDR1 SGHAT, CDR2 FQNNGV. The CDR3 spans 14 residues. The CDR3 sequence is CASSFWEVNNEQFF. DNA of the CDR3: TGTGCCAGCAGCTTTTGGGAGGTCAACAATGAGCAGTTCTTC.

The chain carries TRBV28 and TRBJ2-5; no firm D call. Per the germline V gene, CDR1 is MDHEN and CDR2 is SYDVKM. This CDR3 region has 13 residues. Trimming took off 6 bases at V and 4 bases at J, with 12 bases between the two ends. DNA for the CDR3: TGTGCCAGCAGCTTAATAGGTTCAGAGACCCAGTACTTC. As protein: CASSLIGSETQYF.

This clone appeared a few times. The chain joins TRBV27 to TRBJ1-5, with 11 bases aligning to TRBD1. This CDR3 spans 18 amino acids. Trimming took 4 bases from V and 2 from J; bases not matched to a gene: 10. Germline V gene lookup returns CDR1 MNHEY and CDR2 SMNVEV (reference sequence). The DNA for the CDR3 is TGTGCCAGCAGTTCGGGGACAGGGGGGCGGTGGCGCAATCAGCCCCAGCATTTT. Residues: CASSSGTGGRWRNQPQHF.

The chain uses TRBV30 and TRBJ2-5; D is tentatively TRBD1 or TRBD2 (6 bases each). CDR1 is GTSNPN and CDR2 is SVGIG in the germline V gene (reference sequence). This CDR3 spans 13 amino acids. Trimming shortened V by 5 bases and J by 2 bases, and 12 bases separated the two germline ends. CDR3 loop: CAWEGGTQETQYF. The CDR3 DNA reads TGTGCCTGGGAAGGGGGGACACAAGAGACCCAGTACTTC.

This clone is a singleton in its sample. The chain couples TRBV25-1 to TRBJ2-7, with 9 nucleotides matching TRBD1. This CDR3 is 16 amino acids long. J was trimmed by 5 bases and V by 4 bases; bases with no gene match: 12. Germline assignment: CDR1 MGHDK and CDR2 SYGVNS. The CDR3 here is CASSGGPGQGINEQYF. The DNA for the CDR3 is TGTGCCAGCAGTGGGGGACCGGGACAGGGTATCAACGAGCAGTACTTC.

This sequence joins TRBV6-6 and TRBJ1-1; TRBD1 agrees at 7 bases. V trimming: 2 bases; J trimming: 14 bases; junction bases outside the gene matches: 17. Germline V gene sequence: CDR1 MNHNY, CDR2 SVGAGI (reference sequence). The CDR3 covers 15 residues. Here the CDR3 reads CASSYGEELTGVRFF. CDR3 DNA: TGTGCCAGCAGTTACGGCGAGGAGTTAACAGGGGTTAGGTTCTTT.

The chain carries TRBV28 and TRBJ1-5; D remains unclear. Trimming left V 3 bases short and J 0 bases short, with 9 bases between. Germline CDR1 is MDHEN and CDR2 is SYDVKM. The CDR3 loop spans 15 amino acids. Here the CDR3 reads CASSLQDSSNQPQHF. The CDR3 DNA sequence: TGTGCCAGCAGTTTGCAGGATTCTAGCAATCAGCCCCAGCATTTT.

The V and J genes are TRBV19 and TRBJ2-7; D perhaps matches TRBD1 (5 bases). Germline V CDR1 and CDR2: LNHDA, SQIVND (reference sequence). Trimming removed 2 bases at V and 6 bases at J, with 8 bases between. The CDR3 has 12 amino acids. CDR3 residues: CASSIQGGEQYF. CDR3 coding DNA: TGTGCCAGTAGTATACAGGGTGGCGAGCAGTACTTC.

The CDR3, as DNA: TGTGCCAGCAGCCTACAAACGACCTACGAGCAGTACTTC. Residues: CASSLQTTYEQYF. This rearrangement joins TRBV11-2 to TRBJ2-7; no clear D gene. V was pared by 5 bases and J by 2 bases, with 10 bases between. The CDR3 totals 13 residues. The germline V gene has CDR1 SGHAT and CDR2 FQNNGV.

The rearrangement links TRBV7-9 to TRBJ2-5, with TRBD1 identical over 7 bases. With V trimmed by 6 bases and J by 2 bases, 6 bases remained unmatched. From germline, CDR1 is SEHNR and CDR2 FQNEAQ (reference sequence). This CDR3 comprises 14 residues. The CDR3 loop is CASSFRDRQETQYF. CDR3 DNA: TGTGCCAGCAGTTTCCGGGACAGACAAGAGACCCAGTACTTC. The full variable domain, its missing parts supplied by reference TRBV7-9 and TRBJ2-5, is DTGVSQNPRHKITKRGQNVTFRCDPISEHNRLYWYRQTLGQGPEFLTYFQNEAQLEKSRLLSDRFSAERPKGSFSTLEIQRTEQGDSAMYLCASSFRDRQETQYFGPGTRLLVL.

This rearrangement joins TRBV9 to TRBJ2-7, with 9 bases that match TRBD2. Germline values: CDR1 SGDLS, CDR2 YYNGEE. V gave up 4 bases and J gave up 2 bases; unmatched junction bases: 13. The CDR3 consists of 17 residues. CDR3 sequence reads: CASSTNPETSGPYEQYF. The CDR3 region has the DNA TGTGCCAGCAGCACTAACCCCGAGACTAGCGGACCCTACGAGCAGTACTTC.

This clone turned up a few times. The rearrangement joins TRBV19 to TRBJ1-1, with unresolved D. The CDR3 covers 14 residues. Germline V gene data show CDR1 as LNHDA and CDR2 as SQIVND (reference sequence). With 5 bases removed from V and 4 bases from J, the gap between germline ends came to 14 bases. DNA of the CDR3: TGTGCCAGTAGTTTACCGGGCCTCGGCACTGAAGCTTTCTTT. Protein sequence: CASSLPGLGTEAFF.

This sequence joins TRBV7-3 and TRBJ2-2; possible D gene TRBD2, 6 bases. This CDR3 has 15 amino acids. With 5 bases removed from V and 5 bases from J, the gap between germline ends came to 15 bases. The germline CDR1 and CDR2 sequences are SGHTA and FQGTGA. The CDR3 DNA sequence: TGTGCCAGCAGCCCCACGTCGGCGGGAACCGGGGAGCTGTTTTTT. Translation: CASSPTSAGTGELFF. The complete variable domain, with remaining parts taken from reference TRBV7-3 and TRBJ2-2, reads GAGVSQTPSNKVTEKGKYVELRCDPISGHTALYWYRQSLGQGPEFLIYFQGTGAADDSGLPNDRFFAVRPEGSVSTLKIQRTERGDSAVYLCASSPTSAGTGELFFGEGSRLTVL.

The chain is built from TRBV9 and TRBJ2-1; tentatively, D is TRBD2 (6 bases). The CDR3 is 16 amino acids. Germline CDR1 reads SGDLS; CDR2 reads YYNGEE. V dropped 4 bases and J dropped 7 bases, with 21 bases sitting between them. The CDR3 nucleotides are TGTGCCAGCAGCCCACATCTGGCGGGAATTGAGAATGAGCAGTTCTTC. Protein: CASSPHLAGIENEQFF.

The J gene is TRBJ2-7, the V gene TRBV27; 7 nucleotides match TRBD1. Germline loops: CDR1 MNHEY, CDR2 SMNVEV (reference sequence). Unmatched junction bases numbered 7, after V lost 5 bases and J lost 0 bases. The CDR3 length is 15 residues. The CDR3 sequence is CASSDTGASSYEQYF. CDR3 DNA sequence: TGTGCCAGCAGTGATACAGGGGCAAGCTCCTACGAGCAGTACTTC.